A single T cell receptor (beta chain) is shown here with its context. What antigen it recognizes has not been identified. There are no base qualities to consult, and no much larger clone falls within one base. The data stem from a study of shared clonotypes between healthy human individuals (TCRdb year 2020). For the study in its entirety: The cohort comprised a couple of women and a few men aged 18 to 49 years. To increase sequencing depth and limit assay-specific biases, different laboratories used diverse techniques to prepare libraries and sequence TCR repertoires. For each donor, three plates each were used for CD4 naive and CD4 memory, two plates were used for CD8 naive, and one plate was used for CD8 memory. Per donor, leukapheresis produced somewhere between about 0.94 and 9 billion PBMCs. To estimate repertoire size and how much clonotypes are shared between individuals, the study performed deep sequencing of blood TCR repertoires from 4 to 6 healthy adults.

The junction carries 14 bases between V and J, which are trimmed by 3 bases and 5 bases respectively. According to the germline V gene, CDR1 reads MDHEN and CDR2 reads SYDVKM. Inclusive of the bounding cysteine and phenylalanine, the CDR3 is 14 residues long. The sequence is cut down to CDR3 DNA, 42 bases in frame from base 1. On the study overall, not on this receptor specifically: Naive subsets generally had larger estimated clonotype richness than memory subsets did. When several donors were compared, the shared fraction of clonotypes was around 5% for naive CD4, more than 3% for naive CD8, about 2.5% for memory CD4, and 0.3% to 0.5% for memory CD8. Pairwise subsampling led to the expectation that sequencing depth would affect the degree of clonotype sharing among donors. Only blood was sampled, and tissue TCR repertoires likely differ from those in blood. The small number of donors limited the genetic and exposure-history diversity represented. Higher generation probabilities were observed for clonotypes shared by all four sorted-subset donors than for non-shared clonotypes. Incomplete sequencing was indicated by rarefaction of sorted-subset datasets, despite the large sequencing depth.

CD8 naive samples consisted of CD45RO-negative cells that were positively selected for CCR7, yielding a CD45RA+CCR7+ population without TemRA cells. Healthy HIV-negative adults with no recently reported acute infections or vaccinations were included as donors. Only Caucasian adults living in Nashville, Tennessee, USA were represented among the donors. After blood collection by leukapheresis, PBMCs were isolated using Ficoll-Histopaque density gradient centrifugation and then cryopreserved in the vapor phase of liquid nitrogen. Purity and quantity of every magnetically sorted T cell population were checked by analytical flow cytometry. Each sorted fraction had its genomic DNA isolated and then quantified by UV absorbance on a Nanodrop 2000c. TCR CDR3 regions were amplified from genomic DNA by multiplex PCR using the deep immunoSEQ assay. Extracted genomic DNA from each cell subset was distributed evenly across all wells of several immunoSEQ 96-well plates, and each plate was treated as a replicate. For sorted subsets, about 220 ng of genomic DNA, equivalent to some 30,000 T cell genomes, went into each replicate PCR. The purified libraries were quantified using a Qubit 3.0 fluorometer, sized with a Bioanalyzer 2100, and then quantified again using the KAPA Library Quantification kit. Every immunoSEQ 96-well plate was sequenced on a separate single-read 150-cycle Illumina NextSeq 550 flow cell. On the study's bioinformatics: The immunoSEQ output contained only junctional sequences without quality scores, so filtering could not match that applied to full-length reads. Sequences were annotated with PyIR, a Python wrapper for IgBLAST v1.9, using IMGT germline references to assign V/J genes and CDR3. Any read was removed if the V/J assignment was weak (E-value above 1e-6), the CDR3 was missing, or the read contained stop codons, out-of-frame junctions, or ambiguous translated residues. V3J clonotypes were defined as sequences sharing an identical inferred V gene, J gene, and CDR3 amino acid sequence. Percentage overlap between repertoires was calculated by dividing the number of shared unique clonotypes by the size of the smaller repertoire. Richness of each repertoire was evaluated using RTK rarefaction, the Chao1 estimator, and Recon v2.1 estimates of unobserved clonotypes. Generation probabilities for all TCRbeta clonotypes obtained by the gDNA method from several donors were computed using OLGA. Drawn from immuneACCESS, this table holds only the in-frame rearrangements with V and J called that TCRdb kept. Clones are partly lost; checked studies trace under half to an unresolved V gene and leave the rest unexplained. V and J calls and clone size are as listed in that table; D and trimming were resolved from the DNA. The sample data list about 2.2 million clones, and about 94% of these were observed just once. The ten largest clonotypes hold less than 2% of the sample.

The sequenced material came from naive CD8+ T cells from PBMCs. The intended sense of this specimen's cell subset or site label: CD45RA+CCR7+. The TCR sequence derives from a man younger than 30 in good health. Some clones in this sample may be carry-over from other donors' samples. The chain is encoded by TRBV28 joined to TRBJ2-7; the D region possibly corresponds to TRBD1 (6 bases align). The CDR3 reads CASSLAGASDEQYF. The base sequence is TGTGCCAGCAGTTTGGCAGGGGCGTCGGACGAGCAGTACTTC.